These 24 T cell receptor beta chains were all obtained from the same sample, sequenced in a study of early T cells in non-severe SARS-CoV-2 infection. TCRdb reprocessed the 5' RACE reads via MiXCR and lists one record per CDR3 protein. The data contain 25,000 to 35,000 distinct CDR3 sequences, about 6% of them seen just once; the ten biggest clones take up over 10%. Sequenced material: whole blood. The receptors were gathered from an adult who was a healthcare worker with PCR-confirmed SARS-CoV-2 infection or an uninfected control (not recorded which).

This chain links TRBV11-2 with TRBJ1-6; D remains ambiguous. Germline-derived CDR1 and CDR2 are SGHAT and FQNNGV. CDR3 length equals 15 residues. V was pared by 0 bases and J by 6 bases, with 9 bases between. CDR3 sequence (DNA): TGTGCCAGCAGCTTAGAGCCAGGCGGTAATTCACCCCTCCACTTT. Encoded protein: CASSLEPGGNSPLHF.

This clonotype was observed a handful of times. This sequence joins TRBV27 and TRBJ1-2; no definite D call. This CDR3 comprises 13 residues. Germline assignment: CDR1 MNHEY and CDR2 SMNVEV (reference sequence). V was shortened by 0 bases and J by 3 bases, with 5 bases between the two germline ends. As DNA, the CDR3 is TGTGCCAGCAGTTTATCGATTGACTATGGCTACACCTTC. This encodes CASSLSIDYGYTF.

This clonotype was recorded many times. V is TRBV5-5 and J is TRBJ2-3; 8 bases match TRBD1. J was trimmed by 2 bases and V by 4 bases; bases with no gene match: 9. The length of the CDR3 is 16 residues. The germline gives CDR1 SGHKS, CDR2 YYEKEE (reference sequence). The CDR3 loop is CASSPGQGSFTDTQYF. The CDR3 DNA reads TGTGCCAGCAGCCCCGGACAGGGTAGTTTCACAGATACGCAGTATTTT.

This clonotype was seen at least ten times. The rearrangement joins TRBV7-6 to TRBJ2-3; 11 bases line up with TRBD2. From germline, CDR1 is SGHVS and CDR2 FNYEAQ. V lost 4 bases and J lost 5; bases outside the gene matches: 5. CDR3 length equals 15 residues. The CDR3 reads CASSSLAGVGDTQYF. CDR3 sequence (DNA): TGTGCCAGCAGCTCACTAGCGGGGGTAGGAGATACGCAGTATTTT. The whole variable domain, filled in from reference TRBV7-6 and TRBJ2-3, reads GAGVSQSPRYKVTKRGQDVALRCDPISGHVSLYWYRQALGQGPEFLTYFNYEAQQDKSGLPNDRFSAERPEGSISTLTIQRTEQRDSAMYRCASSSLAGVGDTQYFGPGTRLTVL.

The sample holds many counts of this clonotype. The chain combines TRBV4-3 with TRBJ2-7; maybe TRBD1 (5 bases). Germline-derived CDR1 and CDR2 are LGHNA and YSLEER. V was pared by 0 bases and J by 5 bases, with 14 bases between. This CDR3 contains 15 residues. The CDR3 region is CASSQDLQGIHEQYF. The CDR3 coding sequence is TGCGCCAGCAGCCAAGATCTCCAGGGAATCCACGAGCAGTACTTC.

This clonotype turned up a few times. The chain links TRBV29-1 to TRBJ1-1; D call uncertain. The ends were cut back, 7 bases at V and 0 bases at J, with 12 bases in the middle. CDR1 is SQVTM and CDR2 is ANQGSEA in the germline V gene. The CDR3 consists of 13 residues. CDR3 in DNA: TGCAGCGCAAGAATAGGACTGAACACTGAAGCTTTCTTT. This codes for CSARIGLNTEAFF.

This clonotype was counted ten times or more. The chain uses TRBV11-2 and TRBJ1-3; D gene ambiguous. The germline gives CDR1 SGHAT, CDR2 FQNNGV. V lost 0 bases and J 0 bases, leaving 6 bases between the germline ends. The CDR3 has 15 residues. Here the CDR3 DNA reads TGTGCCAGCAGCTTAGATACGTACTCTGGAAACACCATATATTTT. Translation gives CASSLDTYSGNTIYF.

In DNA form, the CDR3 reads TGTGCCAGCAGTGAATCGGGACAGCTTAATGAGCAGTTCTTC. Translation gives CASSESGQLNEQFF. This chain uses TRBV27 with TRBJ2-1, with 7 bases matching TRBD1. The V gene end was trimmed by 5 bases and the J gene end by 7 bases; junction bases not matched to a gene: 8. The CDR3 is 14 residues long. From germline, CDR1 is MNHEY and CDR2 SMNVEV (reference sequence).

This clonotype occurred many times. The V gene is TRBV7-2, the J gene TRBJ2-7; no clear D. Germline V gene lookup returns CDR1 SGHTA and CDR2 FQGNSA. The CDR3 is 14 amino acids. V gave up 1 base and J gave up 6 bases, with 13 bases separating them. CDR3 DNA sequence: TGTGCCAGCAGCTTAGGACGGAGTCCTCCCGAGCAGTACTTC. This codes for CASSLGRSPPEQYF.

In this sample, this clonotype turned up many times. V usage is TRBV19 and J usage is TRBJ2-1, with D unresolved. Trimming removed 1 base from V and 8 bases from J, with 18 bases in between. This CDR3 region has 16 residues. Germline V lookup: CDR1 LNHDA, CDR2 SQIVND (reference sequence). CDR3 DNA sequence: TGTGCCAGTAGTATAGCGGTCGAGGCAGGATGGTATGAGCAGTTCTTC. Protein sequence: CASSIAVEAGWYEQFF.

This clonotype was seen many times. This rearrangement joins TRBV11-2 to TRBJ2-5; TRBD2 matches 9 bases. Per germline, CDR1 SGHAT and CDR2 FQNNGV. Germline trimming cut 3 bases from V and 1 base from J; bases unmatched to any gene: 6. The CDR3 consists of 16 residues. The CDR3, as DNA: TGTGCCAGCAGCTTCCGCGGGGGGGCGGGCCAAGAGACCCAGTACTTC. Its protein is CASSFRGGAGQETQYF.

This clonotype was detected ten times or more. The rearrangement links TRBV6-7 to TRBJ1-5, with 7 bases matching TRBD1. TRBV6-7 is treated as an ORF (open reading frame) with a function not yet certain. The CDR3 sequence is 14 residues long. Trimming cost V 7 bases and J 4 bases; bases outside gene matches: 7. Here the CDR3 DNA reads TGTGCCAGCATGAAGACAGGGAGAAATCAGCCCCAGCATTTT. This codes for CASMKTGRNQPQHF.

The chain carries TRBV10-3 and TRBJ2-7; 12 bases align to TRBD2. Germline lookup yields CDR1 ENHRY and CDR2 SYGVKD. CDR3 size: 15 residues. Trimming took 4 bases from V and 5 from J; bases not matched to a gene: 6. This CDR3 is CAISVGLAGTDEQYF. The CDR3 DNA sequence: TGTGCCATCAGTGTTGGACTAGCGGGGACTGACGAGCAGTACTTC.

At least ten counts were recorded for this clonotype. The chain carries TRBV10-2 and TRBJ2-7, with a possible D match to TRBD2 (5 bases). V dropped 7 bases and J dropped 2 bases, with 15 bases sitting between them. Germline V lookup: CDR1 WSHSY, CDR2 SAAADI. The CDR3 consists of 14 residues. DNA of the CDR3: TGCGCCAGCACCTCCCCGGGGAGCACCTACGAGCAGTACTTC. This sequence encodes CASTSPGSTYEQYF.

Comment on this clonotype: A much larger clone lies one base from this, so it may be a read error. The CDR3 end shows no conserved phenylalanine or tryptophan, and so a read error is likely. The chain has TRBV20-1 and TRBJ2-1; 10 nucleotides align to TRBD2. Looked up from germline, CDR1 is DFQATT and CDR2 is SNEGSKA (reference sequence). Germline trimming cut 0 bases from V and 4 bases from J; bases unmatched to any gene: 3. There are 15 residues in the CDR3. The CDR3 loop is CSARDSGGFYNEQFL. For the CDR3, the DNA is TGCAGTGCTAGAGATAGCGGGGGGTTTTACAATGAGCAGTTCCTC.

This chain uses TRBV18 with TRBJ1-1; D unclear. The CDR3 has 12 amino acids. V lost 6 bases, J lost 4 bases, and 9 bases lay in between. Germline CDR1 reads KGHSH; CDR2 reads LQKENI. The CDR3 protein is CASSSGSTEAFF. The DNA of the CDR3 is TGTGCCAGCTCCAGTGGGAGCACTGAAGCTTTCTTT.

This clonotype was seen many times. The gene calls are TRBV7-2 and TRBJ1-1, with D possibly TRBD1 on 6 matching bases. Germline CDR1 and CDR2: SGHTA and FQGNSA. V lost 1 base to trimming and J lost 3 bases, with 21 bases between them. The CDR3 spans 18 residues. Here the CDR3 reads CASSLGPMTLRGDTEAFF. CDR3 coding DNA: TGTGCCAGCAGCTTAGGTCCCATGACATTGAGGGGGGACACTGAAGCTTTCTTT.

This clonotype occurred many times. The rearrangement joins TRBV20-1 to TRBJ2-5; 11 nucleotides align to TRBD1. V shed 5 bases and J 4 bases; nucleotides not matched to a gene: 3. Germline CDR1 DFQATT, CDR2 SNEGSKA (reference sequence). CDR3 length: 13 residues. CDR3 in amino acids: CSAGDRGGETQYF. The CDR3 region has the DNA TGCAGTGCTGGGGACAGGGGGGGAGAGACCCAGTACTTC.

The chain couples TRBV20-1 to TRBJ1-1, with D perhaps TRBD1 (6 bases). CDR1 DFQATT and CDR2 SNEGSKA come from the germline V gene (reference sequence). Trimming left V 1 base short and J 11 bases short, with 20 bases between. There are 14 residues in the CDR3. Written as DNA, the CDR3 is TGCAGTGCTAGAGCGGGAGGGGGGCCGAGGTTGGCTTTCTTT. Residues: CSARAGGGPRLAFF.

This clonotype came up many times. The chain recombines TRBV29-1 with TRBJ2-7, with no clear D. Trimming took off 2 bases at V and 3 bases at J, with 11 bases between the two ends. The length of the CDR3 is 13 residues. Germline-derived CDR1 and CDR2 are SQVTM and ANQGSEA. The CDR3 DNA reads TGCAGCGTTGAATCACGGCTAGGCTACGAGCAGTACTTC. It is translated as CSVESRLGYEQYF.

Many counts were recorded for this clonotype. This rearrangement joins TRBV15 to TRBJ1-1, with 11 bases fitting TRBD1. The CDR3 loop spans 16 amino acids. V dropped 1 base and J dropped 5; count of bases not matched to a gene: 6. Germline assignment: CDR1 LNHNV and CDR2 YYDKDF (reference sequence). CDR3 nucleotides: TGTGCCACCAGCAGAGGCCGGGGACAGGGGGTGACTGAAGCTTTCTTT. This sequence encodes CATSRGRGQGVTEAFF. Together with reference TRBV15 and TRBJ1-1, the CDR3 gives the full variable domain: DAMVIQNPRYQVTQFGKPVTLSCSQTLNHNVMYWYQQKSSQAPKLLFHYYDKDFNNEADTPDNFQSRRPNTSFCFLDIRSPGLGDTAMYLCATSRGRGQGVTEAFFGQGTRLTVV.

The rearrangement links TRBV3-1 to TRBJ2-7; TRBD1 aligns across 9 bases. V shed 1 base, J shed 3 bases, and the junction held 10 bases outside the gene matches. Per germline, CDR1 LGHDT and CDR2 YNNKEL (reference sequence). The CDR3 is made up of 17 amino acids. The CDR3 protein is CASSQGVYGTGNYEQYF. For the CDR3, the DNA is TGTGCCAGCAGCCAAGGGGTGTACGGGACAGGGAACTACGAGCAGTACTTC.

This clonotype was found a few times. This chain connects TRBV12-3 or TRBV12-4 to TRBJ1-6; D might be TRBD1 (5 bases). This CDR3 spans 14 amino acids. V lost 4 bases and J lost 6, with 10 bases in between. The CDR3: CASSSQGGNSPLHF. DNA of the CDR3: TGTGCCAGCAGTTCCCAGGGTGGTAATTCACCCCTCCACTTT.

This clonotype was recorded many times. CDR3 residues: CASSLDGQAFHGYTF. The CDR3 bases are TGCGCCAGCAGCTTGGACGGACAGGCATTTCACGGCTACACCTTC. The chain is built from TRBV5-1 and TRBJ1-2; 7 positions match TRBD1. Per germline, CDR1 SGHRS and CDR2 YFSETQ. The J segment lost 8 bases and the V segment lost 0 bases, leaving 10 bases of the junction unmatched. The CDR3 is made up of 15 amino acids.